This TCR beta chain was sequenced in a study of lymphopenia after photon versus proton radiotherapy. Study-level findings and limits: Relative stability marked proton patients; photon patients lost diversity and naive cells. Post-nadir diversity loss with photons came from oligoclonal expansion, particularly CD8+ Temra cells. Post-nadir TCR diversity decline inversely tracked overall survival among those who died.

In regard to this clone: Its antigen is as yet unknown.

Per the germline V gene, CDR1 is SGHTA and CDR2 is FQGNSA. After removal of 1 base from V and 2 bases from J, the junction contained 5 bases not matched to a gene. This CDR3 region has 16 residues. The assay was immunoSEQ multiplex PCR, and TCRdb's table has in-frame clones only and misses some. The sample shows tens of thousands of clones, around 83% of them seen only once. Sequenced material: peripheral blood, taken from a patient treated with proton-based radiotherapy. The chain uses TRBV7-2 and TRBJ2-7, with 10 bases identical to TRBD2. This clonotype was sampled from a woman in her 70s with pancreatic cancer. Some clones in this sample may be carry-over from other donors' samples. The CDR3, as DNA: TGTGCCAGCAGCTTAGATCCGCTAGCGGGAGCCTACGAGCAGTACTTC. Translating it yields CASSLDPLAGAYEQYF.